The 3 T cell receptor beta chains presented below share a single source sample, sequenced in a study of shared clonotypes between healthy human individuals. Here immunoSEQ multiplex PCR was the method, and the copy in TCRdb shows in-frame clones only, minus some. The sample has approximately 1,000,000 clones; approximately 78% are singletons. Specimen: memory CD4+ T cells from PBMCs. The subset here: CD45RA-negative fraction. These receptors came from a young man in good health. Some clones in this sample may be carry-over from other donors' samples.

V and J are TRBV18 and TRBJ2-7; D gene uncertain. The germline V and J ends were trimmed by 3 bases and 0 bases, with 18 bases remaining between them. CDR1 KGHSH and CDR2 LQKENI come from the germline V gene. The CDR3 extends over 17 amino acids. The CDR3 DNA follows: TGTGCCAGCTCACCGTCATCATGGGTTACTGGCTCCTACGAGCAGTACTTC. Translated: CASSPSSWVTGSYEQYF.

The rearrangement links TRBV28 to TRBJ1-1; D gene unclear. Trimming cost V 7 bases and J 4 bases, with 13 bases left between them. This CDR3 region has 13 residues. Germline CDR1 MDHEN, CDR2 SYDVKM. CDR3 nucleotides: TGTGCCAGCAAACCGAGGGAAGGCACTGAAGCTTTCTTT. Its protein is CASKPREGTEAFF.

This rearrangement joins TRBV11-2 to TRBJ2-7; D is unresolved. Germline assignment: CDR1 SGHAT and CDR2 FQNNGV. The CDR3 is made up of 14 amino acids. Trimming stripped 5 bases from V and 2 bases from J, with 13 bases between. The DNA for the CDR3 is TGTGCCAGCAGCCTCCAGATGGGGACCTACGAGCAGTACTTC. As protein: CASSLQMGTYEQYF.